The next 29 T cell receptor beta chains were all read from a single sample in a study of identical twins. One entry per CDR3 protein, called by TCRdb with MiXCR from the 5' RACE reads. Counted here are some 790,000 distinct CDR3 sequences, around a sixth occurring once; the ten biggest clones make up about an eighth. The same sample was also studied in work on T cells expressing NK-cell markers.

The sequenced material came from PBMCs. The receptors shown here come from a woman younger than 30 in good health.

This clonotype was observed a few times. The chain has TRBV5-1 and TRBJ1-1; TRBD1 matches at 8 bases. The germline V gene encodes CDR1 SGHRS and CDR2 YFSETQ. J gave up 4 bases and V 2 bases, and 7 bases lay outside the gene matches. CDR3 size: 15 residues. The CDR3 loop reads CASSFSGGLVTEAFF. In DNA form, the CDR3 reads TGCGCCAGCAGCTTTTCAGGGGGCCTCGTCACTGAAGCTTTCTTT.

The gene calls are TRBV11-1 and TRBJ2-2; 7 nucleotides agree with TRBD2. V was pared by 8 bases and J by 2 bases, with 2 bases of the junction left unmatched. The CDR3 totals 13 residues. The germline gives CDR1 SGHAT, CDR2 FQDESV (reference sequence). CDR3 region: CASERGNTGELFF. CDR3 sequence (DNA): TGTGCCAGCGAGCGGGGAAACACCGGGGAGCTGTTTTTT.

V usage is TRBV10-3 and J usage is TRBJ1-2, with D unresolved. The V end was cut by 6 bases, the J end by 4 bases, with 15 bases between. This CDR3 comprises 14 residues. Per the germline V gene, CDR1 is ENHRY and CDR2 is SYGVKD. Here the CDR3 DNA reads TGTGCCATCAGACGCAGAGACGGCCTCTATGGCTACACCTTC. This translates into CAIRRRDGLYGYTF.

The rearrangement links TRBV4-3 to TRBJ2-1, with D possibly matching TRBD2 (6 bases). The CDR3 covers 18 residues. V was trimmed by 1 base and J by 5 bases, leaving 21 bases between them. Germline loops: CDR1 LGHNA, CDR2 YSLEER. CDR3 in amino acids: CASSQGILYGSGNNEQFF. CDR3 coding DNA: TGCGCCAGCAGCCAAGGGATCCTTTACGGGAGTGGGAACAATGAGCAGTTCTTC.

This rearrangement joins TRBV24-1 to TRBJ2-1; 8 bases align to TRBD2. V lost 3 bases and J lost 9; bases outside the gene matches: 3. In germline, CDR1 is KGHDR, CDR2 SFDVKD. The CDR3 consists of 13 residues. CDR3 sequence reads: CATSDSGRGEQFF. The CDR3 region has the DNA TGTGCCACCAGTGATAGCGGGAGAGGTGAGCAGTTCTTC.

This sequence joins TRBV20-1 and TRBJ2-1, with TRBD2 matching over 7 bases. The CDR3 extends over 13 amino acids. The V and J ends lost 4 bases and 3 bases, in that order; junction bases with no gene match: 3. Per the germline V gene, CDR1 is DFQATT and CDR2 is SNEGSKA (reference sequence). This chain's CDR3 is CSATTSVYNEQFF. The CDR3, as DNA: TGCAGTGCTACTACTAGCGTCTACAATGAGCAGTTCTTC.

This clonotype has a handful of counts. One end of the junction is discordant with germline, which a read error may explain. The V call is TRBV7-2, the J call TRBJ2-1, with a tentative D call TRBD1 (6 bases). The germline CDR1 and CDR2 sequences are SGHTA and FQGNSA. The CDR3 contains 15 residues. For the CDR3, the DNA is TGTGCCAGCAGTTTAGGACAGAACTCCTACAATGAGCAGTTCTTC. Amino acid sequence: CASSLGQNSYNEQFF. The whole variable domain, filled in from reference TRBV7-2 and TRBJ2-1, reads GAGVSQSPSNKVTEKGKDVELRCDPISGHTALYWYRQSLGQGLEFLIYFQGNSAPDKSGLPSDRFSAERTGGSVSTLTIQRTQQEDSAVYLCASSLGQNSYNEQFFGPGTRLTVL.

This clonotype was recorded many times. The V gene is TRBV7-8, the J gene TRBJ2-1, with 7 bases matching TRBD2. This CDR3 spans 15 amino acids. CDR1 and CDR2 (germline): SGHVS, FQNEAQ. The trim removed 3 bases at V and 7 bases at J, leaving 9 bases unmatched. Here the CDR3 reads CASSFLVGGENEQFF. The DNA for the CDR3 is TGTGCCAGCAGCTTTCTGGTGGGAGGGGAGAATGAGCAGTTCTTC.

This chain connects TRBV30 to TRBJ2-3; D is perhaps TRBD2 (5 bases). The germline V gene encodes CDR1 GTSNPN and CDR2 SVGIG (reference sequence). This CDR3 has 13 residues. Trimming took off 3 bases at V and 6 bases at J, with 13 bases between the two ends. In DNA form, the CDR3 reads TGTGCCTGGAGCGTTCTCCCGGGGGATACGCAGTATTTT. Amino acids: CAWSVLPGDTQYF.

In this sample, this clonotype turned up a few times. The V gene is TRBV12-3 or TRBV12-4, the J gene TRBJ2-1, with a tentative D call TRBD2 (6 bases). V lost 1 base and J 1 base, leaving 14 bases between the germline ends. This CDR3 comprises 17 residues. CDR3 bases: TGTGCCAGCAGTTTAGGGGGGGACCACCGATCCTACAATGAGCAGTTCTTC. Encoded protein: CASSLGGDHRSYNEQFF.

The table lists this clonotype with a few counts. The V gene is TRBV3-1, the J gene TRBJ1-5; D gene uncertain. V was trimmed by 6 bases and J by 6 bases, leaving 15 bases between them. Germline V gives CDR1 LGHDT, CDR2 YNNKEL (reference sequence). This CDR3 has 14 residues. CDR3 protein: CASSPSEGAQPQHF. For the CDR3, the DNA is TGTGCCAGCAGTCCCAGTGAAGGAGCTCAGCCCCAGCATTTT.

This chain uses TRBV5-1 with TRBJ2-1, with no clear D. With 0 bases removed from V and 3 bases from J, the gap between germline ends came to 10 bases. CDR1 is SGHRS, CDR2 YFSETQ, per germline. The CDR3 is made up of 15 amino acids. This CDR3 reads CASSLEGPYYNEQFF. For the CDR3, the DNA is TGCGCCAGCAGCTTGGAAGGGCCCTACTACAATGAGCAGTTCTTC.

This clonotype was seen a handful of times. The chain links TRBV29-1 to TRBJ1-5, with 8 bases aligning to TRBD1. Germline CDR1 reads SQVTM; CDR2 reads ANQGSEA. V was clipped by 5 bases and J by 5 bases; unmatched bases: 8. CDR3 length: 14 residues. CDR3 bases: TGCAGCGTTCTTCAGGGGGCGAAGGATCAGCCCCAGCATTTT. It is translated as CSVLQGAKDQPQHF.

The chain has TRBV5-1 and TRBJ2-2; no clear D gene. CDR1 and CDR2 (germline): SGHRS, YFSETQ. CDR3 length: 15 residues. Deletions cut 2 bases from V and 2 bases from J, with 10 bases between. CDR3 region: CASSFRATNTGELFF. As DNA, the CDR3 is TGCGCCAGCAGCTTCCGGGCGACCAACACCGGGGAGCTGTTTTTT.

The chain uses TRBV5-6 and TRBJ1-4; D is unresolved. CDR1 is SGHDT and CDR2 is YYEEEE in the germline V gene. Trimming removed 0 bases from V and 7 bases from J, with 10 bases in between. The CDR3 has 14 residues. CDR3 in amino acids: CASSLASVPEKLFF. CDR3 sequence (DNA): TGTGCCAGCAGCTTGGCCAGTGTACCTGAAAAACTGTTTTTT.

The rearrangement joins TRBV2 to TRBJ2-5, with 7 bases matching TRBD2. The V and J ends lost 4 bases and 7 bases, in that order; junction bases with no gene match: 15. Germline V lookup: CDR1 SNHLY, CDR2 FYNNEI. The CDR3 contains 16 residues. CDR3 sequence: CASSGGLAVERGTQYF. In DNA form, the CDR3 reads TGTGCCAGCAGTGGCGGCCTAGCGGTGGAGCGAGGGACCCAGTACTTC.

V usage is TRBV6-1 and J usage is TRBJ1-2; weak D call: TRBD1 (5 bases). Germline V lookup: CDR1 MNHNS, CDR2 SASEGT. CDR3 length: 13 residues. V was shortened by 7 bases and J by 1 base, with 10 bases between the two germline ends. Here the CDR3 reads CASTDSLNYGYTF. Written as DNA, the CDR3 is TGTGCCAGCACCGACAGCCTTAACTATGGCTACACCTTC.

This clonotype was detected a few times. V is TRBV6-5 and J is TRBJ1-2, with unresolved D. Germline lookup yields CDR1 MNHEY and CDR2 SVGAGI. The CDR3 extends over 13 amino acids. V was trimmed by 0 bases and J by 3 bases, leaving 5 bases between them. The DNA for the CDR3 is TGTGCCAGCAGTTACTCCCAGGACTATGGCTACACCTTC. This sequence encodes CASSYSQDYGYTF.

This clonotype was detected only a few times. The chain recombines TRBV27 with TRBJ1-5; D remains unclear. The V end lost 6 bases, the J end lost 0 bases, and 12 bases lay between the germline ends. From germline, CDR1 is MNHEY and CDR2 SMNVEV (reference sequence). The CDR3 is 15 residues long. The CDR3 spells CASSTPGLSNQPQHF. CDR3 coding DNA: TGTGCCAGCAGCACGCCCGGTCTTAGCAATCAGCCCCAGCATTTT.

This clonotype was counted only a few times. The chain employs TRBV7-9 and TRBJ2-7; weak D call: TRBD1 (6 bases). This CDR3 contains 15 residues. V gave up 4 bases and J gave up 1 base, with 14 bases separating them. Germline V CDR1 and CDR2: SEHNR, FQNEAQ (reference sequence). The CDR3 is CASSYVRGRSYEQYF. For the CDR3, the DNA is TGTGCCAGCAGCTACGTCAGGGGCAGGTCCTACGAGCAGTACTTC.

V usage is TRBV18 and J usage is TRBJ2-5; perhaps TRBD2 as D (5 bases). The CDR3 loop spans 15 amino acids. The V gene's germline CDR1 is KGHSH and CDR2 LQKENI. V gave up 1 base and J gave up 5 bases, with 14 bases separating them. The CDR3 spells CASSPLGSGGETQYF. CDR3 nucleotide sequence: TGTGCCAGCTCACCACTGGGGAGCGGTGGGGAGACCCAGTACTTC.

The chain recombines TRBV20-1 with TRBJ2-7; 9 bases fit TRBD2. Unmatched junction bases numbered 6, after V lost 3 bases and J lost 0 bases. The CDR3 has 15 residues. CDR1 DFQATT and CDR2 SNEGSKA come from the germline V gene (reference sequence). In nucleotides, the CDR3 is TGCAGTGCTAGCCTAGCGGGATTAACCTCCTACGAGCAGTACTTC. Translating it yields CSASLAGLTSYEQYF.

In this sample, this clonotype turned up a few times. This CDR3 is CASSSGALAKNIQYF. CDR3 nucleotide sequence: TGTGCCAGCTCTAGCGGAGCTCTAGCCAAAAACATTCAGTACTTC. V gene TRBV28 combines with J gene TRBJ2-4, with 7 bases lining up with TRBD2. V lost 8 bases to trimming and J lost 0 bases; unmatched junction nucleotides: 7. This CDR3 spans 15 amino acids. Germline CDR1 and CDR2: MDHEN and SYDVKM.

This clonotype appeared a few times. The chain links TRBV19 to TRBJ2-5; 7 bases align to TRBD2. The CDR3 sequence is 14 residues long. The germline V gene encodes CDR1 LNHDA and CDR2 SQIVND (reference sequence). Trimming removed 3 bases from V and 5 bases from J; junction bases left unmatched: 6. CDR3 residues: CASSIAGEGETQYF. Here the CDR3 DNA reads TGTGCCAGTAGTATCGCTGGGGAGGGGGAGACCCAGTACTTC. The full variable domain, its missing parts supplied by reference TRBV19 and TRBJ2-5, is DGGITQSPKYLFRKEGQNVTLSCEQNLNHDAMYWYRQDPGQGLRLIYYSQIVNDFQKGDIAEGYSVSREKKESFPLTVTSAQKNPTAFYLCASSIAGEGETQYFGPGTRLLVL.

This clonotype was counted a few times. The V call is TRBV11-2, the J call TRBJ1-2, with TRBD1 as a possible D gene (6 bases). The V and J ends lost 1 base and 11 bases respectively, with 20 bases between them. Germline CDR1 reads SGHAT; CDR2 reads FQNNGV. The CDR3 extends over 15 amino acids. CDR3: CASSLVAHSSRGYTF. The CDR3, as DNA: TGTGCCAGCAGCTTAGTCGCTCACTCCTCAAGGGGGTACACCTTC.

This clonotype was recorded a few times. CDR3: CASSTTRQEGYEQYF. In DNA, the CDR3 is TGTGCCAGCAGCACGACAAGACAGGAAGGCTACGAGCAGTACTTC. This sequence joins TRBV5-4 and TRBJ2-7, with D possibly matching TRBD1 (6 bases). The CDR3 sequence is 15 residues long. Germline CDR1 SGHNT, CDR2 YYREEE (reference sequence). Trimming left V 4 bases short and J 3 bases short, with 17 bases between.

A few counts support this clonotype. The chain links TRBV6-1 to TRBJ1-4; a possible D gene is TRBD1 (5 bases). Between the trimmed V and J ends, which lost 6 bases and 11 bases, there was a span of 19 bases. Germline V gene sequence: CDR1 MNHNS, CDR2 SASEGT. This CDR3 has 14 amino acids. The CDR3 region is CASSPGTGVNKLFF. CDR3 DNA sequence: TGTGCCAGCAGCCCCGGGACCGGGGTGAATAAACTGTTTTTT.

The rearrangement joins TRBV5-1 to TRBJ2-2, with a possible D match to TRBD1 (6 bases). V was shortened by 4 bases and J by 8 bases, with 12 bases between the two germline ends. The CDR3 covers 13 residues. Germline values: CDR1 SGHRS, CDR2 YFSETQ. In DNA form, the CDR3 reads TGCGCCAGCAGCCTTGGACAGAAAGGGGAGCTGTTTTTT. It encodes CASSLGQKGELFF.

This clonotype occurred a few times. The CDR3 here is CASSEYTGKDEQYF. In DNA, the CDR3 is TGTGCCAGCAGTGAATATACAGGGAAGGACGAGCAGTACTTC. The chain employs TRBV25-1 and TRBJ2-7, with a possible D match to TRBD1 (6 bases). V lost 0 bases to trimming and J lost 5 bases, with 11 bases between them. Germline CDR1 MGHDK, CDR2 SYGVNS. There are 14 residues in the CDR3.